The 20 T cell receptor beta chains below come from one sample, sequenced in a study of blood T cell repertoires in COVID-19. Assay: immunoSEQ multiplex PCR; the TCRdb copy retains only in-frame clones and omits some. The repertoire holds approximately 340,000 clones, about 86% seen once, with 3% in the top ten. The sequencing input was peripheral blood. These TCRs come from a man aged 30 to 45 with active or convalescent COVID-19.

CDR3 loop: CASSELFASPQETQYF. The CDR3 region has the DNA TGTGCCAGCAGTGAATTGTTTGCGTCACCACAAGAGACCCAGTACTTC. J is TRBJ2-5 and V is TRBV6-1; D not certain. Germline values: CDR1 MNHNS, CDR2 SASEGT. This CDR3 has 16 residues. V lost 2 bases and J 2 bases, leaving 15 bases between the germline ends.

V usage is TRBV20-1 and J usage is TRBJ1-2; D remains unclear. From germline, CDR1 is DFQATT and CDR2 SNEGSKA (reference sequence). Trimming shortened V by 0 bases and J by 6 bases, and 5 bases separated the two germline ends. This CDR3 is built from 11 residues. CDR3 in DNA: TGCAGTGCTAGAGATGGCCATGGCTACACCTTC. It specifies CSARDGHGYTF.

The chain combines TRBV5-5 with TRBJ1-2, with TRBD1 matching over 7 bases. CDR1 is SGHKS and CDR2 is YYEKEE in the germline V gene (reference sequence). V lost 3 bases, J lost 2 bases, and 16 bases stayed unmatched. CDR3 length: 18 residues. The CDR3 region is CASSSAGTDYRTNYGYTF. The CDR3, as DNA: TGTGCCAGCAGCTCCGCCGGGACAGACTACCGGACCAACTATGGCTACACCTTC.

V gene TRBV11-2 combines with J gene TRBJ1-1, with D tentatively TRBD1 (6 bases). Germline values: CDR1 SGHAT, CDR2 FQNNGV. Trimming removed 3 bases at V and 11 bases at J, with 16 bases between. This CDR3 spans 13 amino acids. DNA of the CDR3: TGTGCCAGCAGCTTCGTAGTGGACAGTGGGGCTTTCTTT. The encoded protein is CASSFVVDSGAFF.

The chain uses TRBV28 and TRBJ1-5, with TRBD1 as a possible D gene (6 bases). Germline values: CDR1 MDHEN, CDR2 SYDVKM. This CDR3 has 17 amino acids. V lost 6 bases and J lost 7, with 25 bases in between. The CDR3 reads CASSLRGYREGKQPQHF. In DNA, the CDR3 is TGTGCCAGCAGCCTCCGAGGGTACAGGGAAGGAAAACAGCCCCAGCATTTT.

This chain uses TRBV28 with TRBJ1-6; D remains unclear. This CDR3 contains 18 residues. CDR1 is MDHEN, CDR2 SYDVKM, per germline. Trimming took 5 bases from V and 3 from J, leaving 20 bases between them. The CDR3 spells CASSPLIEGGLYNSPLHF. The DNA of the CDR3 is TGTGCCAGCAGTCCCCTGATCGAGGGCGGCCTCTATAATTCACCCCTCCACTTT.

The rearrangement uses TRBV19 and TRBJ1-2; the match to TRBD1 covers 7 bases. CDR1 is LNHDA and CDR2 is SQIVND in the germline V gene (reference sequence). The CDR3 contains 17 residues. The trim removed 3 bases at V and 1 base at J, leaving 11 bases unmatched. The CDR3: CASSIPLGQIVNYGYTF. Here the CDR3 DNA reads TGTGCCAGTAGTATCCCCCTGGGACAGATCGTTAACTATGGCTACACCTTC.

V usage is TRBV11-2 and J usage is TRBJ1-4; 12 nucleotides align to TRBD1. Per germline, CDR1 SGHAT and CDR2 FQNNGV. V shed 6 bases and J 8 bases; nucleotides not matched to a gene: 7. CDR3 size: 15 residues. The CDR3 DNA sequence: TGTGCCAGCAGGCGTCCGGGACAGGGGGCGGAAAAACTGTTTTTT. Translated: CASRRPGQGAEKLFF.

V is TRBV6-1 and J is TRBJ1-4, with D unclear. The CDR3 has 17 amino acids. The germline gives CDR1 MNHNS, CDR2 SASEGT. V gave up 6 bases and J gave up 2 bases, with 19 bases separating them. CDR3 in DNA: TGTGCCAGCAGCGAACTCGACCGACGCGGGACTAATGAAAAACTGTTTTTT. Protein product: CASSELDRRGTNEKLFF.

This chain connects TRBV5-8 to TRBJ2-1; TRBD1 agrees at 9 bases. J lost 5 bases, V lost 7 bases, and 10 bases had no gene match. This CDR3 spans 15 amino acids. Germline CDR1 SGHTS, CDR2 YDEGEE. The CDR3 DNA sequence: TGTGCCAGCGGGCTCTTCGGACAGGGGAACAATGAGCAGTTCTTC. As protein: CASGLFGQGNNEQFF.

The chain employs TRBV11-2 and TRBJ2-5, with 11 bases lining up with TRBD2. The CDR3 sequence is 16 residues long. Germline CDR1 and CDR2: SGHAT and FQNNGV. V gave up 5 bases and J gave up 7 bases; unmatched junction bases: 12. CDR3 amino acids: CASSVTSGSDRGTQYF. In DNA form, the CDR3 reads TGTGCCAGCAGCGTTACTAGCGGGAGCGACCGGGGGACCCAGTACTTC.

The CDR3 bases are TGCGCCAGCAGTGAACAGGCCCAGGGGGTCGAAAAACTGTTTTTT. It translates to CASSEQAQGVEKLFF. This chain links TRBV10-2 with TRBJ1-4, with 7 bases identical to TRBD1. Looked up from germline, CDR1 is WSHSY and CDR2 is SAAADI. Trimming at V came to 3 bases and at J to 8 bases, leaving 9 bases not matched to a gene. The CDR3 is 15 residues long.

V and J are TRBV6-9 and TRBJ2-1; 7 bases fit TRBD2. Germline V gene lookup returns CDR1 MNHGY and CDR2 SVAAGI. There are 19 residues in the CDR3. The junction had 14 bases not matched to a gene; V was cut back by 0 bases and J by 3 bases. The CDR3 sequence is CASSYSSSSGLECYNEQFF. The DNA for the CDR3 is TGTGCCAGCAGTTATTCGAGTAGTAGCGGGCTGGAATGCTACAATGAGCAGTTCTTC.

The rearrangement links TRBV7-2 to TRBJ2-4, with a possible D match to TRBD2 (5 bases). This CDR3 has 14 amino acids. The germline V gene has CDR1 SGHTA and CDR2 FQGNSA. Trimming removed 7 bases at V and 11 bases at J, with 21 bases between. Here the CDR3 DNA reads TGTGCCAGCAATAGGGAGAACAGCCAGAGCCTTCAGTACTTC. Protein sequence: CASNRENSQSLQYF.

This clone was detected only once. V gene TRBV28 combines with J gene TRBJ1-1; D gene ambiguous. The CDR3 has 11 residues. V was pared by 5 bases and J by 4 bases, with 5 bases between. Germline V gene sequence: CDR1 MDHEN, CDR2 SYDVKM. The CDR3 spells CASSVITEAFF. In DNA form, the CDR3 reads TGTGCCAGCAGTGTCATCACTGAAGCTTTCTTT.

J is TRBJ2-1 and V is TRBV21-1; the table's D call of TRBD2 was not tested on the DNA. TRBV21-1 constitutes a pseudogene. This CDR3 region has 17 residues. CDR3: CASSPPNGEDLINEQFF. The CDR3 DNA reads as TGTGCCAGCAGCCCACCGAACGGGGAGGATCTGATCAATGAGCAGTTCTTC.

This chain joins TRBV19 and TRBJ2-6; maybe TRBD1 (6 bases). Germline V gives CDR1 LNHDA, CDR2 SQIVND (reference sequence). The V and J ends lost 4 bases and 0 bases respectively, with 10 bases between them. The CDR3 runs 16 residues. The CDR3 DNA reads TGTGCCAGTAGTACCCGGACAGCCTCTGGGGCCAACGTCCTGACTTTC. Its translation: CASSTRTASGANVLTF.

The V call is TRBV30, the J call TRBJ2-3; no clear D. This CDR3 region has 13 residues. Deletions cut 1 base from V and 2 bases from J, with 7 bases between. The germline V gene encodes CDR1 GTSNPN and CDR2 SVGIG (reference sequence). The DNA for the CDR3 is TGTGCCTGGAGTGATGTAAACACAGATACGCAGTATTTT. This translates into CAWSDVNTDTQYF.

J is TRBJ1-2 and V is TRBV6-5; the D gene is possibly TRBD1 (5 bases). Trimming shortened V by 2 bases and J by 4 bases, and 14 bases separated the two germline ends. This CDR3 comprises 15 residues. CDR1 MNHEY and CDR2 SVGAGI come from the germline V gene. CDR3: CASSYGHVKGYGYTF. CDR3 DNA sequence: TGTGCCAGCAGTTACGGACACGTAAAAGGCTATGGCTACACCTTC.

CDR3 DNA sequence: TGTGCCAGCACCAAGGGGAGGGGATGGGCTAACTATGGCTACACCTTC. This sequence encodes CASTKGRGWANYGYTF. The chain carries TRBV6-6 and TRBJ1-2; a weak D match, TRBD1 (5 bases). V lost 7 bases to trimming and J lost 0 bases, with 18 bases between them. Germline lookup yields CDR1 MNHNY and CDR2 SVGAGI (reference sequence). The CDR3 is 16 amino acids.